The next 23 T cell receptor beta chains were all read from a single sample in a study of T cells in Graves' hyperthyroidism and ophthalmopathy. The TCR beta CDR3 regions underwent amplification using RNA transcripts as the source. The HTBI primer set was used in a first-round RT-PCR of the TCR CDR3. MiXCR, applied by TCRdb to the multiplex PCR reads, yields one record per CDR3 protein. Here the sample spans about 290,000 distinct CDR3 sequences, 13% being singletons. Input material: blood. These receptors originate from a woman aged 25 to 39 with Graves' hyperthyroidism that later progressed to Graves' ophthalmopathy.

The V gene is TRBV4-3, the J gene TRBJ2-1, with 14 bases lining up with TRBD2. The CDR3 runs to 20 residues. CDR1 LGHNA and CDR2 YSLEER come from the germline V gene. The V segment lost 0 bases and the J segment 5 bases; nucleotides outside the gene matches: 12. CDR3 bases: TGCGCCAGCAGCCAAGATTATGGACCGGGACTAGCGGGAGTTGACAATGAGCAGTTCTTC. It yields the protein CASSQDYGPGLAGVDNEQFF.

Ten or more counts support this clonotype. The V and J genes are TRBV3-1 and TRBJ1-2, with D hard to call. Germline CDR1 reads LGHDT; CDR2 reads YNNKEL (reference sequence). CDR3 length: 14 amino acids. Trimming cost V 3 bases and J 6 bases, with 14 bases left between them. In DNA, the CDR3 is TGTGCCAGCAGCCATCAAGCGGCCGTGGATGGCTACACCTTC. Translating gives CASSHQAAVDGYTF.

This clonotype was recorded many times. The V call is TRBV4-2, the J call TRBJ2-2; unclear D gene. Germline V CDR1 and CDR2: LGHNA, YNFKEQ. With 4 bases removed from V and 3 bases from J, the gap between germline ends came to 15 bases. The CDR3 sequence is 16 residues long. For the CDR3, the DNA is TGTGCCAGCAGCCCAAGTAGCCGCGTGGACACCGGGGAGCTGTTTTTT. It translates to CASSPSSRVDTGELFF.

This clonotype was observed many times. The chain couples TRBV7-8 to TRBJ2-7, with a weak D call TRBD2 (6 bases). CDR3 length: 15 residues. Germline V lookup: CDR1 SGHVS, CDR2 FQNEAQ. V lost 3 bases and J 0 bases, leaving 12 bases between the germline ends. The CDR3 region is CASSLLGGNSYEQYF. The CDR3 DNA sequence: TGTGCCAGCAGCTTGCTCGGCGGGAACTCCTACGAGCAGTACTTC.

At least ten counts were recorded for this clonotype. V gene TRBV18 combines with J gene TRBJ2-1; D might be TRBD2 (5 bases). Trimming shortened V by 4 bases and J by 4 bases, and 26 bases separated the two germline ends. Germline lookup yields CDR1 KGHSH and CDR2 LQKENI. The CDR3 extends over 19 amino acids. CDR3 coding DNA: TGTGCCAGCTCACTCTATGTCCCCGAGCCTAGCATGAGGTACAATGAGCAGTTCTTC. Protein: CASSLYVPEPSMRYNEQFF. The full variable domain, in which reference TRBV18 and TRBJ2-1 provide the parts outside the CDR3, is NAGVMQNPRHLVRRRGQEARLRCSPMKGHSHVYWYRQLPEEGLKFMVYLQKENIIDESGMPKERFSAEFPKEGPSILRIQQVVRGDSAAYFCASSLYVPEPSMRYNEQFFGPGTRLTVL.

Of note for this clonotype: A read error is possible here, since a much larger clone lies one base away. V gene TRBV28 combines with J gene TRBJ2-4, with a possible D match to TRBD1 (5 bases). The V and J ends lost 1 base and 3 bases respectively, with 10 bases between them. The CDR3 runs to 15 residues. Germline CDR1 MDHEN, CDR2 SYDVKM. DNA for the CDR3: TGTGCCAGCAGTTTATTGGGGCACAGCAAAAACATTCAGTACTTC. Translated, it gives CASSLLGHSKNIQYF.

This clonotype was detected many times. The chain uses TRBV27 and TRBJ2-1; TRBD2 matches at 13 bases. Trimming at V came to 2 bases and at J to 11 bases, leaving 12 bases not matched to a gene. This CDR3 has 17 residues. Germline V gene sequence: CDR1 MNHEY, CDR2 SMNVEV (reference sequence). The CDR3 loop is CASSLEGGGLAGVQQFF. The CDR3 DNA reads as TGTGCCAGCAGTTTAGAAGGGGGAGGACTAGCGGGAGTTCAGCAGTTCTTC.

This clonotype was found many times. This chain uses TRBV5-6 with TRBJ2-5; TRBD1 is a possible D gene (6 bases). V lost 4 bases to trimming and J lost 3 bases, with 10 bases between them. CDR1 SGHDT and CDR2 YYEEEE come from the germline V gene. The CDR3 extends over 13 amino acids. The CDR3 loop reads CASSKGQEETQYF. DNA for the CDR3: TGTGCCAGCAGCAAGGGACAAGAAGAGACCCAGTACTTC.

This clonotype was observed a few times. CDR3 in amino acids: CASSEAGTSGRALGNEQFF. CDR3 sequence (DNA): TGTGCCAGCAGTGAAGCCGGAACGAGCGGGAGGGCCTTGGGGAATGAGCAGTTCTTC. The genes are TRBV2 and TRBJ2-1, with 10 positions matching TRBD2. Trimming at V came to 0 bases and at J to 7 bases, leaving 15 bases not matched to a gene. CDR3 size: 19 residues. Germline V gene sequence: CDR1 SNHLY, CDR2 FYNNEI.

This sequence joins TRBV3-1 and TRBJ1-1, with a weak D call TRBD1 (5 bases). This CDR3 spans 15 amino acids. V was trimmed by 0 bases and J by 5 bases, leaving 13 bases between them. Germline V gives CDR1 LGHDT, CDR2 YNNKEL (reference sequence). CDR3 bases: TGTGCCAGCAGCCAAGATCTTGGTGGGGGGACTGAAGCTTTCTTT. Its protein product is CASSQDLGGGTEAFF.

This clonotype was counted between two and nine times. The rearrangement joins TRBV7-2 to TRBJ2-7; D remains unclear. V gave up 5 bases and J gave up 4 bases, with 18 bases separating them. The CDR3 length is 15 residues. Germline values: CDR1 SGHTA, CDR2 FQGNSA. The CDR3: CASSVTRTFAYEQYF. CDR3 nucleotide sequence: TGTGCCAGCAGCGTAACCAGGACCTTCGCGTACGAGCAGTACTTC.

This clonotype was detected many times. V is TRBV7-9 and J is TRBJ2-7; 10 nucleotides align to TRBD2. This CDR3 comprises 15 residues. Germline CDR1 is SEHNR and CDR2 is FQNEAQ (reference sequence). The junction had 5 bases not matched to a gene; V was cut back by 5 bases and J by 1 base. CDR3 DNA: TGTGCCAGCAGCCCGACTAGCGGGCCTTCCTACGAGCAGTACTTC. It yields the protein CASSPTSGPSYEQYF.

This chain connects TRBV4-1 to TRBJ2-1; maybe TRBD2 (5 bases). V dropped 4 bases and J dropped 5 bases, with 12 bases sitting between them. Per germline, CDR1 MGHRA and CDR2 YSYEKL. The CDR3 extends over 14 amino acids. The CDR3 loop is CASSPGTRHNEQFF. In DNA, the CDR3 is TGCGCCAGCAGCCCCGGTACTAGACACAATGAGCAGTTCTTC.

Concerning this clonotype itself: A much larger clone differs by one base, so this may be a read error. The CDR3 ends on some other residue instead of the conserved phenylalanine or tryptophan, so this is likely a read error. The chain links TRBV13 to TRBJ2-4, with D hard to call. V was cut by 8 bases and J by 1 base, with 12 bases left in between. The CDR3 sequence is 14 residues long. CDR1 PRHDT and CDR2 FYEKMQ come from the germline V gene (reference sequence). The CDR3 bases are TGTGCCAGCTCCCTAGTTGAGGCCAAAAACATTCAGTACCTC. This encodes CASSLVEAKNIQYL.

This clonotype was found many times. This chain links TRBV7-9 with TRBJ2-7; 9 bases match TRBD1. The CDR3 totals 15 residues. Germline V gene data show CDR1 as SEHNR and CDR2 as FQNEAQ (reference sequence). The V and J ends lost 5 bases and 6 bases, in that order; junction bases with no gene match: 11. The CDR3 sequence is CASSPTTGGGGEQYF. CDR3 DNA: TGTGCCAGCAGCCCTACGACAGGGGGGGGAGGCGAGCAGTACTTC.

This clonotype appeared many times. The chain joins TRBV18 to TRBJ1-2, with TRBD1 matching over 8 bases. CDR3 length: 14 residues. V gave up 4 bases and J gave up 4 bases; unmatched junction bases: 5. Germline lookup yields CDR1 KGHSH and CDR2 LQKENI. DNA of the CDR3: TGTGCCAGCTCACGCGGACAGGGCCTCTATGGCTACACCTTC. Encoded protein: CASSRGQGLYGYTF.

This clonotype was counted ten times or more. The V call is TRBV27, the J call TRBJ2-7; a weak D match, TRBD2 (6 bases). CDR3 size: 15 residues. Trimming pared 5 bases from V and 2 bases from J, leaving 16 bases between. Germline V CDR1 and CDR2: MNHEY, SMNVEV (reference sequence). The CDR3 is CASSPSGSHAYEQYF. In DNA form, the CDR3 reads TGTGCCAGCAGTCCCAGCGGGTCTCACGCCTACGAGCAGTACTTC.

Many counts were recorded for this clonotype. The gene calls are TRBV30 and TRBJ2-3; 11 bases map to TRBD2. J lost 4 bases, V lost 0 bases, and 12 bases had no gene match. In germline, CDR1 is GTSNPN, CDR2 SVGIG (reference sequence). The CDR3 has 18 amino acids. CDR3 bases: TGTGCCTGGAGTGTACCCCCCCTGCTAGCGGGAGGTCCAGATACGCAGTATTTT. As protein: CAWSVPPLLAGGPDTQYF.

This clonotype was seen ten or more times. V gene TRBV4-2 combines with J gene TRBJ2-7; D remains ambiguous. Between the trimmed V and J ends, which lost 0 bases and 0 bases, there was a span of 6 bases. Per germline, CDR1 LGHNA and CDR2 YNFKEQ. The CDR3 spans 14 residues. The CDR3 loop is CASSQDLGSYEQYF. The DNA for the CDR3 is TGTGCCAGCAGCCAAGATTTGGGCTCCTACGAGCAGTACTTC.

The J gene is TRBJ2-5, the V gene TRBV9, with TRBD2 matching 11 bases. Germline V gene sequence: CDR1 SGDLS, CDR2 YYNGEE. CDR3 size: 15 residues. The V gene end was trimmed by 4 bases and the J gene end by 3 bases; junction bases not matched to a gene: 5. This CDR3 is CASSQGLAEKETQYF. As DNA, the CDR3 is TGTGCCAGCAGCCAGGGACTAGCGGAAAAAGAGACCCAGTACTTC.

The V gene is TRBV7-3, the J gene TRBJ2-1; TRBD2 matches at 13 bases. The J segment lost 9 bases and the V segment lost 5 bases, leaving 1 base of the junction unmatched. The CDR3 contains 13 residues. In germline, CDR1 is SGHTA, CDR2 FQGTGA. The CDR3 spells CASSRTSGSEQFF. DNA of the CDR3: TGTGCCAGCAGCCGGACTAGCGGGAGTGAGCAGTTCTTC. Complete variable domain (other parts from reference TRBV7-3 and TRBJ2-1): GAGVSQTPSNKVTEKGKYVELRCDPISGHTALYWYRQSLGQGPEFLIYFQGTGAADDSGLPNDRFFAVRPEGSVSTLKIQRTERGDSAVYLCASSRTSGSEQFFGPGTRLTVL.

This clonotype came up many times. The chain carries TRBV11-2 and TRBJ2-1; 8 bases align to TRBD2. There are 15 residues in the CDR3. V lost 1 base and J lost 5; bases outside the gene matches: 4. From germline, CDR1 is SGHAT and CDR2 FQNNGV. The CDR3 spells CASSLGLAFNNEQFF. DNA of the CDR3: TGTGCCAGCAGCTTAGGACTAGCGTTTAACAATGAGCAGTTCTTC.

This clonotype came up many times. The chain recombines TRBV30 with TRBJ2-7, with 7 positions matching TRBD2. Germline lookup yields CDR1 GTSNPN and CDR2 SVGIG (reference sequence). The CDR3 spans 12 residues. V shed 6 bases and J 7 bases; nucleotides not matched to a gene: 9. CDR3 amino acids: CACLGGGREQYF. In nucleotides, the CDR3 is TGTGCCTGCCTCGGCGGGGGTAGGGAGCAGTACTTC.